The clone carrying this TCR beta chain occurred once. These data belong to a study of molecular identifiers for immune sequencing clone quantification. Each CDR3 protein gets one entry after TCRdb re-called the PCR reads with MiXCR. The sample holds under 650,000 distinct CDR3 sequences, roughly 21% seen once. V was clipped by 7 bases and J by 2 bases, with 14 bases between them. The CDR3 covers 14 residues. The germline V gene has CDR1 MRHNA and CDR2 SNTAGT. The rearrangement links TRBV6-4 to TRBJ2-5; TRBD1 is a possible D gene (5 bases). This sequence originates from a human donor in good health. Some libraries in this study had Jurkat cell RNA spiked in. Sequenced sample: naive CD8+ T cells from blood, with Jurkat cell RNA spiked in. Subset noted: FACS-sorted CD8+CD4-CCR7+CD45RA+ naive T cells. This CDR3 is CASNGHALQETQYF. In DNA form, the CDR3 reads TGTGCCAGCAACGGACATGCCCTTCAAGAGACCCAGTACTTC.